Each of the 24 T cell receptor beta chains below was sequenced from the same sample in a study of blood T cell repertoires in COVID-19. Profiled with immunoSEQ multiplex PCR; TCRdb holds only in-frame clones, not every one. Of some 220,000 clones in the sample, more than 80% were seen once. The sequenced sample was peripheral blood. The receptors originated from a woman aged 25 to 45 with COVID-19, enrolled during active disease.

V gene TRBV19 combines with J gene TRBJ1-3; D gene ambiguous. V dropped 3 bases and J dropped 0 bases, with 12 bases sitting between them. The CDR3 consists of 16 residues. Looked up from germline, CDR1 is LNHDA and CDR2 is SQIVND (reference sequence). CDR3 sequence: CASSIGQLSSGNTIYF. CDR3 nucleotide sequence: TGTGCCAGTAGTATCGGTCAACTGAGCTCTGGAAACACCATATATTTT.

This clone was recorded a few times. The rearrangement joins TRBV6-5 to TRBJ2-7; D is possibly TRBD2 (5 bases). Germline CDR1 MNHEY, CDR2 SVGAGI. Trimming stripped 0 bases from V and 2 bases from J, with 11 bases between. The CDR3 covers 15 residues. The CDR3 loop reads CASSYSPGSAYEQYF. Written as DNA, the CDR3 is TGTGCCAGCAGTTACTCTCCGGGATCTGCCTACGAGCAGTACTTC.

The V gene is TRBV2, the J gene TRBJ2-4; tentatively, D is TRBD2 (5 bases). CDR1 and CDR2 (germline): SNHLY, FYNNEI. Trimming removed 3 bases from V and 5 bases from J, with 5 bases in between. CDR3 length: 12 residues. The CDR3 region is CASSERENIQYF. The CDR3 nucleotides read TGTGCCAGCAGTGAGCGGGAAAACATTCAGTACTTC.

A word on this clone: The junction shows a germline mismatch at one end, possibly a read error. The J gene is TRBJ2-3, the V gene TRBV7-3, with D unclear. The CDR3 has 8 residues. In germline, CDR1 is SGHTA, CDR2 FQGTGA. This CDR3 is CASSTQVF. CDR3 bases: TGTGCCAGCAGCACTCAGGTTTTT.

V is TRBV2 and J is TRBJ2-7; the D gene is possibly TRBD1 (6 bases). Trimming took off 3 bases at V and 6 bases at J, with 15 bases between the two ends. The CDR3 has 14 residues. Germline CDR1 is SNHLY and CDR2 is FYNNEI. DNA for the CDR3: TGTGCCAGCAGTGATCTACAGGGAGCCCCCGAGCAGTACTTC. As protein: CASSDLQGAPEQYF.

In its sample, this clone was seen many times. This rearrangement joins TRBV6-2 or TRBV6-3 to TRBJ2-1, with 11 bases lining up with TRBD2. The CDR3 has 17 amino acids. Germline-derived CDR1 and CDR2 are MNHEY and SVGEGT. With V trimmed by 6 bases and J by 4 bases, 11 bases remained unmatched. Here the CDR3 DNA reads TGTGCCAGCAGCCAACTAAGCGGGACTAGCGGTTACAATGAGCAGTTCTTC. As protein: CASSQLSGTSGYNEQFF.

The gene calls are TRBV19 and TRBJ2-1, with 10 bases lining up with TRBD1. Germline V gene data show CDR1 as LNHDA and CDR2 as SQIVND (reference sequence). CDR3 size: 14 residues. The ends lost 5 bases at V and 8 bases at J; junction bases unmatched: 6. The CDR3: CASSSGQGTHEQFF. As DNA, the CDR3 is TGTGCCAGTAGTTCGGGACAGGGGACCCATGAGCAGTTCTTC.

This rearrangement joins TRBV7-9 to TRBJ2-7; D is ambiguous. This CDR3 is built from 14 residues. Trimming stripped 5 bases from V and 7 bases from J, with 18 bases between. Germline CDR1 and CDR2: SEHNR and FQNEAQ (reference sequence). CDR3 protein: CASSPPTNLLEQYF. The CDR3 DNA reads as TGTGCCAGCAGCCCGCCCACTAATCTCTTGGAGCAGTACTTC.

The chain joins TRBV28 to TRBJ1-2, with TRBD1 matching over 11 bases. J gave up 3 bases and V 6 bases, and 3 bases lay outside the gene matches. This CDR3 region has 14 residues. The germline CDR1 and CDR2 sequences are MDHEN and SYDVKM. The chain's CDR3 is CASSGTGGHYGYTF. CDR3 DNA sequence: TGTGCCAGCAGCGGGACAGGGGGACACTATGGCTACACCTTC.

Only one count was recorded for this clone. The rearrangement links TRBV29-1 to TRBJ2-5, with TRBD2 identical over 9 bases. Looked up from germline, CDR1 is SQVTM and CDR2 is ANQGSEA. This CDR3 contains 15 residues. V lost 6 bases to trimming and J lost 4 bases; unmatched junction nucleotides: 12. The CDR3 sequence is CSVGTGGGARETQYF. CDR3 DNA sequence: TGCAGCGTGGGAACAGGCGGGGGGGCCAGAGAGACCCAGTACTTC.

The chain links TRBV7-2 to TRBJ2-7; 12 nucleotides match TRBD2. CDR1 SGHTA and CDR2 FQGNSA come from the germline V gene. This CDR3 spans 15 amino acids. V shed 5 bases and J 8 bases; nucleotides not matched to a gene: 10. The CDR3 DNA sequence: TGTGCCAGCAGCGTAGAAGGGACTAGCGGGTCGAAGCAGTACTTC. This translates into CASSVEGTSGSKQYF.

The sample holds a few counts of this clone. This chain uses TRBV27 with TRBJ1-2, with 7 bases aligning to TRBD1. J lost 11 bases, V lost 4 bases, and 13 bases had no gene match. CDR1 is MNHEY, CDR2 SMNVEV, per germline (reference sequence). The CDR3 is made up of 14 amino acids. For the CDR3, the DNA is TGTGCCAGCAGTTCAACCCGACAGGGTTTGGGGTACACCTTC. Its translation: CASSSTRQGLGYTF.

The chain uses TRBV15 and TRBJ1-1, with a possible D match to TRBD1 (6 bases). V lost 5 bases to trimming and J lost 0 bases, with 13 bases between them. CDR1 and CDR2 (germline): LNHNV, YYDKDF (reference sequence). The CDR3 length is 15 residues. This CDR3 reads CATSEDRTMNTEAFF. CDR3 coding DNA: TGTGCCACCAGCGAAGACAGGACGATGAACACTGAAGCTTTCTTT.

This CDR3 reads CASSLTGGYGYTF. DNA for the CDR3: TGTGCCAGCAGCCTTACAGGGGGCTATGGCTACACCTTC. The J gene is TRBJ1-2, the V gene TRBV12-3 or TRBV12-4; TRBD1 matches at 8 bases. CDR3 length: 13 residues. The J segment lost 4 bases and the V segment lost 6 bases, leaving 4 bases of the junction unmatched.

CDR3 DNA: TGCAGCGTTGAGGGACTAGCGGGGGGGCGCACAGATACGCAGTATTTT. This encodes CSVEGLAGGRTDTQYF. J is TRBJ2-3 and V is TRBV29-1; TRBD2 matches 16 bases. Per germline, CDR1 SQVTM and CDR2 ANQGSEA. V lost 3 bases and J lost 1; bases outside the gene matches: 1. CDR3 length equals 16 residues.

The chain combines TRBV4-3 with TRBJ2-7, with 8 bases identical to TRBD2. In germline, CDR1 is LGHNA, CDR2 YSLEER. The trim removed 4 bases at V and 5 bases at J, leaving 13 bases unmatched. This CDR3 is built from 16 residues. CDR3 protein: CASSLTRGGAGDEQYF. The CDR3, as DNA: TGCGCCAGCAGCCTTACCAGAGGGGGAGCGGGAGACGAGCAGTACTTC.

This clone was recorded a few times. The chain employs TRBV7-9 and TRBJ2-7, with TRBD2 as a possible D gene (6 bases). V lost 5 bases to trimming and J lost 3 bases, with 17 bases between them. Per the germline V gene, CDR1 is SEHNR and CDR2 is FQNEAQ (reference sequence). The CDR3 runs 15 residues. The CDR3 DNA reads TGTGCCAGCAGCGGAGGGACGGTTAGGGGCTACGAGCAGTACTTC. Translation: CASSGGTVRGYEQYF.

The gene calls are TRBV10-2 and TRBJ2-7, with D possibly being TRBD1 (5 bases). Germline loops: CDR1 WSHSY, CDR2 SAAADI. Trimming took off 2 bases at V and 2 bases at J, with 10 bases between the two ends. The CDR3 runs to 14 residues. In DNA, the CDR3 is TGCGCCAGCAGTGAGGCAGGGTTCACCTACGAGCAGTACTTC. Translation gives CASSEAGFTYEQYF.

The chain couples TRBV7-2 to TRBJ1-1; D call uncertain. The CDR3 sequence is 14 residues long. CDR1 SGHTA and CDR2 FQGNSA come from the germline V gene. The V end was cut by 1 base, the J end by 9 bases, with 15 bases between. CDR3 loop: CASSLGFGRQQAFF. The DNA for the CDR3 is TGTGCCAGCAGCTTAGGATTCGGCAGGCAACAAGCTTTCTTT.

This chain joins TRBV11-2 and TRBJ2-7; 8 bases line up with TRBD1. The CDR3 spans 12 residues. Germline lookup yields CDR1 SGHAT and CDR2 FQNNGV. V was clipped by 5 bases and J by 6 bases; unmatched bases: 3. CDR3 nucleotides: TGTGCCAGCAGCATCGACAGGGGCGAGCAGTACTTC. This translates into CASSIDRGEQYF.

This chain joins TRBV19 and TRBJ2-7; TRBD2 agrees at 11 bases. J gave up 7 bases and V 0 bases, and 14 bases lay outside the gene matches. The germline CDR1 and CDR2 sequences are LNHDA and SQIVND (reference sequence). The CDR3 sequence is 18 residues long. The CDR3 DNA reads as TGTGCCAGTAGTATAGATAGTTCCGGGACTAGCGGACTCGGAGAGCAGTACTTC. The encoded protein is CASSIDSSGTSGLGEQYF.

J is TRBJ2-5 and V is TRBV4-2; D may be TRBD2 (5 bases). Germline V gives CDR1 LGHNA, CDR2 YNFKEQ. Trimming left V 4 bases short and J 3 bases short, with 18 bases between. CDR3 length: 16 amino acids. The CDR3 reads CASSLDGVEKEETQYF. The CDR3 region has the DNA TGTGCCAGCAGCCTGGACGGGGTGGAGAAGGAAGAGACCCAGTACTTC.

This clone appeared a single time. The genes are TRBV7-2 and TRBJ2-3; TRBD2 aligns across 9 bases. This CDR3 spans 17 amino acids. The ends lost 1 base at V and 0 bases at J; junction bases unmatched: 5. CDR1 is SGHTA and CDR2 is FQGNSA in the germline V gene. CDR3 sequence (DNA): TGTGCCAGCAGCTTAGGGATCGCGGGAGGGAGCACAGATACGCAGTATTTT. As protein: CASSLGIAGGSTDTQYF.

This clone has just a few counts. The chain carries TRBV5-4 and TRBJ2-5; 7 bases fit TRBD1. The CDR3 is 14 amino acids. In germline, CDR1 is SGHNT, CDR2 YYREEE (reference sequence). J was trimmed by 2 bases and V by 3 bases; bases with no gene match: 4. CDR3 nucleotides: TGTGCCAGCAGCTCAACAGGGGATCAAGAGACCCAGTACTTC. This codes for CASSSTGDQETQYF.